The next 3 T cell receptor beta chains were all read from a single sample in a study of molecular identifiers for immune sequencing clone quantification. TCRdb ran MiXCR on the PCR reads and lists one entry per CDR3 protein. Of more than 450,000 distinct CDR3 sequences in the sample, about 20% were seen once. Sequenced: naive CD8+ T cells from blood, with Jurkat cell RNA spiked in. Subset here: FACS-sorted CD8+CD4-CCR7+CD45RA+ naive T cells. The receptors come from a human donor in good health. Some libraries in this study had Jurkat cell RNA spiked in.

Turning to this clonotype: This may be a read error: a much more frequent sequence differs by one nucleotide. The CDR3 does not end in the conserved phenylalanine or tryptophan, so this is likely a read error. This CDR3 reads CASSSTLGVRDTQYC. In DNA form, the CDR3 reads TGTGCCAGCAGCTCCACCCTAGGGGTTCGAGATACGCAGTATTGT. The chain carries TRBV7-3 and TRBJ2-3; tentatively, D is TRBD1 (5 bases). Germline lookup yields CDR1 SGHTA and CDR2 FQGTGA. The CDR3 contains 15 residues. Trimming stripped 4 bases from V and 5 bases from J, with 16 bases between.

This clonotype was counted ten times or more. The chain joins TRBV29-1 to TRBJ1-3, with no clear D. Between the trimmed V and J ends, which lost 4 bases and 0 bases, there was a span of 13 bases. Germline CDR1 SQVTM, CDR2 ANQGSEA. CDR3 length: 15 residues. The CDR3 here is CSVGVLTVSGNTIYF. The CDR3 DNA follows: TGCAGCGTTGGGGTCCTCACCGTCTCTGGAAACACCATATATTTT.

V gene TRBV7-9 combines with J gene TRBJ2-1, with TRBD2 identical over 8 bases. The CDR3 consists of 15 residues. CDR1 and CDR2 (germline): SEHNR, FQNEAQ (reference sequence). V shed 4 bases, J shed 4 bases, and the junction held 6 bases outside the gene matches. The CDR3 DNA follows: TGTGCCAGCAGCTCCTTGGTAGCGGGGTACAATGAGCAGTTCTTC. It specifies CASSSLVAGYNEQFF. The entire variable domain, with the rest obtained from reference TRBV7-9 and TRBJ2-1, is as follows: DTGVSQNPRHKITKRGQNVTFRCDPISEHNRLYWYRQTLGQGPEFLTYFQNEAQLEKSRLLSDRFSAERPKGSFSTLEIQRTEQGDSAMYLCASSSLVAGYNEQFFGPGTRLTVL.